This TCR beta chain originates from a study of CD8 T cells in ankylosing spondylitis. TCRdb independently ran MiXCR on the 5' RACE reads; one entry per CDR3 protein. The data contain hundreds of thousands of distinct CDR3 sequences, over 7% of them singletons. Study-level points and caveats: Matched ankylosing spondylitis synovial fluid reportedly contained a significantly enriched population of disease-linked clones. Some motif variants were previously reported in reactive arthritis synovial fluid and blood. A motif in TCR beta, a set of about 8 highly homologous variants, appeared characteristic of ankylosing spondylitis blood.

J was trimmed by 3 bases and V by 5 bases; bases with no gene match: 12. CDR1 and CDR2 from the germline V gene are SGHTA and FQGTGA. The CDR3 has 18 amino acids. The sample holds many counts of this clonotype. As yet, its antigen is unknown. The genes are TRBV7-3 and TRBJ2-7; TRBD2 aligns across 14 bases. Sequenced material: blood, either unsorted or a sorted T cell fraction (not recorded which). The receptor comes from a female donor with ankylosing spondylitis or in good health (not recorded which). CDR3 DNA sequence: TGTGCCAGCAGCCCGGGACTAGCGGGAGCGATCCTTCTCTACGAGCAGTACTTC. Amino acids: CASSPGLAGAILLYEQYF.